The present TCR beta chain was sequenced within a study of T cells in Graves' hyperthyroidism and ophthalmopathy. Broader study findings: Ophthalmopathy cases were set apart from stable hyperthyroidism by a 13 V-J model.

As concerns this clonotype: As yet, its antigen is unknown.

The CDR3 contains 16 residues. Germline V gene lookup returns CDR1 MNHNS and CDR2 SASEGT. After removal of 4 bases from V and 0 bases from J, the junction contained 6 bases not matched to a gene. Ophthalmopathy patients showed a Clinical Activity Score of at least 3, NOSPECS grade of at least 4 and duration under 3 months. RNA transcripts served as the template for amplifying TCR beta CDR3 regions. Using the HTBI primer set, a first-round RT-PCR was run on the TCR CDR3. TCRdb ran MiXCR on the multiplex PCR reads and lists one entry per CDR3 protein. Of under 250,000 distinct CDR3 sequences in the sample, around 25% were seen once.

Sequenced input: blood. The clonotype was recovered from a middle-aged woman with Graves' ophthalmopathy. The chain couples TRBV6-1 to TRBJ1-5, with 7 nucleotides matching TRBD1. The CDR3 loop is CASSGSTGYSNQPQHF. The CDR3 DNA reads as TGTGCCAGCAGTGGATCGACAGGGTATAGCAATCAGCCCCAGCATTTT.